This T cell receptor (beta chain) derives from a study of T cells after yellow fever vaccination (dated 2019 in TCRdb). A note on the overall study: The SMART-Seq v4 Ultra Low Input RNA kit was used to prepare libraries from fractions with low cell numbers. Bulk TCR alpha and beta repertoires were sequenced longitudinally to track T-cell clones before and after primary and booster YFV17D yellow fever vaccination. Two healthy male donors, one aged 18 to 30 and one aged 30 to 40 years, made up the cohort. Blood samples were taken at several timepoints before and after primary and secondary immunization, and bulk PBMC replicates and cell subsets were isolated. The paper's findings and limits, for the study overall: After the booster, most clones that had expanded after primary vaccination were detected again (around 96% of CD4 and around nine tenths of CD8), suggesting broad maintenance of memory. Because abundant contaminating clonotypes from the bulk population could be contained in FACS-sorted repertoires, computational filtering was required. A small fraction of clonotypes showed up in both the CD4 and CD8 compartments, probably as a result of convergent recombination. Only a couple of donors were included in the study, so the extent to which the findings can be generalized is limited. Compared with the primary T-cell response, the secondary T-cell response was faster but weaker, reaching its peak on day 5 rather than on day 15.

The sample's treatment or condition label is to be understood as: live attenuated yellow fever vaccine strain. At every blood-draw timepoint, two biological replicates of bulk PBMCs were collected. PBMCs were isolated from peripheral blood using a standard Ficoll-Paque protocol. RNA was extracted with TriZol from bulk PBMCs, CD4 and CD8 fractions, and dextramer-positive and dextramer-negative fractions. Synthesis of TCR cDNA relied on 5'RACE template switching, a step that introduced a universal primer site along with unique molecular identifiers. Priming of cDNA synthesis was performed from both the TCR alpha and TCR beta constant segments. Libraries were amplified in two PCR steps, with sample barcodes and sequencing adapters added in the second step. Sequencing of libraries was done on Illumina HiSeq 2500 (2x100 bp) or NovaSeq (2x150 bp). Per the source publication's procedure: Demultiplexing of reads and collapsing into UMI consensus sequences were performed with MIGEC, and V(D)J alignment was carried out with MiXCR. Vaccine-responding clonotypes were identified with edgeR using replicate PBMC samples, with FDR below 0.01 and a log2 fold change above 5 up to day 15 being required. Bulk clonotypes were assigned CD4 or CD8 identity according to which sequenced CD4 or CD8 repertoire held them at higher abundance. Through fastp at Q25 and MiXCR, TCRdb rebuilt clones from the public reads, retaining in-frame beta chains. Each record represents a unique CDR3 protein, reported with the most common genes and DNA among its rows. In this record, the V and J calls reflect TCRdb's handling and not the investigators' own analysis. A total of about 400,000 distinct CDR3 sequences appear in this sample, about 9.9% of them only once. The leading ten clones occupy 18% of the sample.

Looking up the germline V gene yields CDR1 MGHRA and CDR2 YSYEKL. Trimming removed 0 bases from V and 0 bases from J, leaving 9 bases between the germline ends. The CDR3, cysteine through valine, is 15 amino acids long. The DNA shown is the 45-base CDR3, in frame from base 1. Remarks on this clonotype: Its binding antigen is unknown. No base quality information exists; no much larger clone differs at one position.

This receptor chain uses TRBV4-1 and TRBJ2-7, with no confident D gene call. Source: PBMCs, taken on the day of the first yellow fever vaccination. The receptor's source is a man aged 18 to 35 who received the YFV17D yellow fever vaccine. The base sequence is TGCGCCAGCAGCCAAGATACTTACAGCTCCTACGAGCAGTACGTC. Translated, it reads CASSQDTYSSYEQYV.